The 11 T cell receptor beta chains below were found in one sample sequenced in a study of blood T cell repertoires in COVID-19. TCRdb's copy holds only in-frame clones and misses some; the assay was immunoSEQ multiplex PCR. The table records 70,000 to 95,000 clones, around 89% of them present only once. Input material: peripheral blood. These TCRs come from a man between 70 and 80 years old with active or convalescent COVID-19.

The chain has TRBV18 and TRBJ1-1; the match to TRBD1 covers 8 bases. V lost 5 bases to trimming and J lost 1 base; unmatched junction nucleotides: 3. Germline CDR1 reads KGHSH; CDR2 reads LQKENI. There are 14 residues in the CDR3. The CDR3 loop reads CASSWDRQNTEAFF. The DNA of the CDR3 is TGTGCCAGCTCATGGGACAGGCAGAACACTGAAGCTTTCTTT.

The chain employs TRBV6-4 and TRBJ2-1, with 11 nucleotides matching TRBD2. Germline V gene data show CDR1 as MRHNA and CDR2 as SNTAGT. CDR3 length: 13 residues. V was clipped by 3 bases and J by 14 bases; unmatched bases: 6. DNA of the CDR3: TGTGCCAGCAGTGAAACTAGCGGGAGTTTGAAGTTCTTC. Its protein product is CASSETSGSLKFF.

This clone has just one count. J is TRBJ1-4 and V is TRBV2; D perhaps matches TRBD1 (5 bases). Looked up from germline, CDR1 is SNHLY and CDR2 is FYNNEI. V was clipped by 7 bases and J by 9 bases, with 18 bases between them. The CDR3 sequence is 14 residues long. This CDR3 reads CASTQGQGGKKLFF. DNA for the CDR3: TGTGCCAGCACCCAAGGGCAGGGAGGGAAAAAACTGTTTTTT.

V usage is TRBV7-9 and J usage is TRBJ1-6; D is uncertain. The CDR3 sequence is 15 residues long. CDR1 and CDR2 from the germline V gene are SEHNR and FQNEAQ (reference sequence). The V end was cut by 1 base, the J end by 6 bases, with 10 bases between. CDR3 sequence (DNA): TGTGCCAGCAGCTTAGGGTCCAGGTCTAATTCACCCCTCCACTTT. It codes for CASSLGSRSNSPLHF.

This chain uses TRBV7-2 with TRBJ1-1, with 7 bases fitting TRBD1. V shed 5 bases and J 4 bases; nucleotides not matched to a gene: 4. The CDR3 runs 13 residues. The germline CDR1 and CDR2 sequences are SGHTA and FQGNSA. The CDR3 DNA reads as TGTGCCAGCAGCGGTAGACAGGGCACTGAAGCTTTCTTT. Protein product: CASSGRQGTEAFF.

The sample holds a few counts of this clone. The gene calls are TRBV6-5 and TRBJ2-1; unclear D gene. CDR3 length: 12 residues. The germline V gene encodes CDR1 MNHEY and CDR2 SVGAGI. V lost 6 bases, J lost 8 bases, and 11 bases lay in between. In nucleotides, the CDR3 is TGTGCCAGCAGGAATTTCCTAGATGAGCAGTTCTTC. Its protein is CASRNFLDEQFF.

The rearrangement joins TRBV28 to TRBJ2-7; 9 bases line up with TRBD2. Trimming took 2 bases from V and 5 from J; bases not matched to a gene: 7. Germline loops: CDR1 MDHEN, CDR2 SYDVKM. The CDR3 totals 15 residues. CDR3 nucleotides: TGTGCCAGCAGTTTAACGGTAGCGGGAGTCCACGAGCAGTACTTC. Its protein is CASSLTVAGVHEQYF.

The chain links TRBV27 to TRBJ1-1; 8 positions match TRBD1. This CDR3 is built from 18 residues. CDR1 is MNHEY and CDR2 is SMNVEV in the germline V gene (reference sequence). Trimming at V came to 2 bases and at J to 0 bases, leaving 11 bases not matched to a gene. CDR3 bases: TGTGCCAGCAGTTTAGCTCGGACAGGGCACCTTATGAACACTGAAGCTTTCTTT. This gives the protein CASSLARTGHLMNTEAFF.

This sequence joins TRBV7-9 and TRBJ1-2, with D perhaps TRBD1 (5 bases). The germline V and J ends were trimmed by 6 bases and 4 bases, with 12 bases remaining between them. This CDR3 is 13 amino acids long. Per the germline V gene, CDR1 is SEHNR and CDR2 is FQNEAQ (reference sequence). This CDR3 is CASSPDNFYGYTF. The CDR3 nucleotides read TGTGCCAGCAGTCCGGACAACTTCTATGGCTACACCTTC.

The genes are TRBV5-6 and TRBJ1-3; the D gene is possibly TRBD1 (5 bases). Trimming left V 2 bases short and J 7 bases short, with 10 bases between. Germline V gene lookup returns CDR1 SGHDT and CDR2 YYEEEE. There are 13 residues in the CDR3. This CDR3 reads CASSFQGSNTIYF. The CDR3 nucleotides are TGTGCCAGCAGCTTTCAGGGTAGCAACACCATATATTTT.

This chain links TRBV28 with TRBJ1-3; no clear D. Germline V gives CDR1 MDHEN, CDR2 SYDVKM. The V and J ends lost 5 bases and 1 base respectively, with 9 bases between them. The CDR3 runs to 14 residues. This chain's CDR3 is CASSDTLSGNTIYF. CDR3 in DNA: TGTGCCAGCAGTGATACATTATCTGGAAACACCATATATTTT.